The 30 T cell receptor beta chains reported below all come from one sample, sequenced in a study of metastatic and nonmetastatic thyroid tumors. Ahead of thyroid surgery, no patient had received treatment of any kind. TCRdb reanalyzed the PCR reads via MiXCR. The table has around 30,000 clones, roughly 21% seen once. The sequencing input was blood. These receptor sequences come from a female donor with papillary thyroid cancer or a benign thyroid nodule (not recorded which). Some clones in this sample may be carry-over from other donors' samples.

This clone was recorded a few times. The CDR3: CASRWGVTGQYF. CDR3 bases: TGTGCCAGCAGGTGGGGTGTTACGGGGCAGTACTTC. The gene calls are TRBV12-3 or TRBV12-4 and TRBJ2-7; no firm D call. The CDR3 spans 12 residues. Trimming stripped 6 bases from V and 9 bases from J, with 15 bases between.

The sample holds many counts of this clone. V gene TRBV5-1 combines with J gene TRBJ2-5; weak D call: TRBD2 (6 bases). This CDR3 region has 15 residues. Trimming stripped 0 bases from V and 5 bases from J, with 14 bases between. Germline V gene data show CDR1 as SGHRS and CDR2 as YFSETQ. The CDR3 here is CASSLDGRVAETQYF. Written as DNA, the CDR3 is TGCGCCAGCAGCTTGGACGGGAGAGTGGCGGAGACCCAGTACTTC.

This clone was seen ten or more times. This chain uses TRBV29-1 with TRBJ1-4; D unresolved. Germline V gene data show CDR1 as SQVTM and CDR2 as ANQGSEA. Between the trimmed V and J ends, which lost 8 bases and 4 bases, there was a span of 14 bases. This CDR3 spans 13 amino acids. The CDR3 bases are TGCAGCTTCCAATCCCGGAATAATGAAAAACTGTTTTTT. The encoded protein is CSFQSRNNEKLFF.

This clone showed up many times. This chain's CDR3 is CASSSARSSDGYTF. The CDR3 DNA reads as TGTGCCAGCAGCTCCGCTCGGTCCAGCGATGGCTACACCTTC. This sequence joins TRBV7-9 and TRBJ1-2; D unresolved. V shed 4 bases and J shed 6 bases, with 15 bases lying between them. This CDR3 has 14 residues. CDR1 and CDR2 from the germline V gene are SEHNR and FQNEAQ (reference sequence).

The rearrangement joins TRBV19 to TRBJ1-3; D gene unclear. This CDR3 is built from 14 residues. Trimming took 5 bases from V and 0 from J, leaving 8 bases between them. Per the germline V gene, CDR1 is LNHDA and CDR2 is SQIVND (reference sequence). This CDR3 is CASSPRYSGNTIYF. CDR3 nucleotide sequence: TGTGCCAGTAGTCCTAGATACTCTGGAAACACCATATATTTT.

This clone was observed a handful of times. The chain couples TRBV27 to TRBJ1-1; no reliable D call. V was cut by 3 bases and J by 7 bases, with 18 bases left in between. The CDR3 has 15 residues. The V gene's germline CDR1 is MNHEY and CDR2 SMNVEV (reference sequence). The CDR3 loop reads CASSFALVGSDEAFF. CDR3 DNA sequence: TGTGCCAGCAGTTTCGCTTTAGTCGGGTCAGATGAAGCTTTCTTT.

This clone was observed many times. The V and J genes are TRBV6-4 and TRBJ2-2; 10 bases line up with TRBD2. V shed 2 bases and J 4 bases; nucleotides not matched to a gene: 1. The CDR3 runs to 15 residues. Germline lookup yields CDR1 MRHNA and CDR2 SNTAGT. DNA of the CDR3: TGTGCCAGCAGTGACGTAGCGGGAGGCACCGGGGAGCTGTTTTTT. Translating it yields CASSDVAGGTGELFF.

Many counts were recorded for this clone. The chain joins TRBV5-1 to TRBJ1-1, with D possibly TRBD1 on 5 matching bases. This CDR3 has 15 amino acids. Trimming removed 1 base from V and 2 bases from J, with 12 bases in between. Germline V gene data show CDR1 as SGHRS and CDR2 as YFSETQ. CDR3 sequence: CASSLRSQGNTEAFF. CDR3 in DNA: TGCGCCAGCAGCTTGAGATCCCAGGGTAACACTGAAGCTTTCTTT. The full variable domain, completed using reference TRBV5-1 and TRBJ1-1, is KAGVTQTPRYLIKTRGQQVTLSCSPISGHRSVSWYQQTPGQGLQFLFEYFSETQRNKGNFPGRFSGRQFSNSRSEMNVSTLELGDSALYLCASSLRSQGNTEAFFGQGTRLTVV.

This clone was observed many times. The rearrangement uses TRBV27 and TRBJ1-2; D is undetermined. Trimming took 4 bases from V and 2 from J, leaving 8 bases between them. The CDR3 has 13 amino acids. Germline CDR1 reads MNHEY; CDR2 reads SMNVEV (reference sequence). CDR3 coding DNA: TGTGCCAGCAGTTCAGAGGGCAACTATGGCTACACCTTC. This gives the protein CASSSEGNYGYTF.

The chain couples TRBV5-1 to TRBJ2-1; TRBD1 is a possible D gene (6 bases). V dropped 1 base and J dropped 5 bases, with 16 bases sitting between them. The CDR3 is 16 residues long. Germline CDR1 SGHRS, CDR2 YFSETQ. The DNA of the CDR3 is TGCGCCAGCAGCTTGTTTCCAGGGGTCTTGAACAATGAGCAGTTCTTC. Residues: CASSLFPGVLNNEQFF. The entire variable domain, with the rest obtained from reference TRBV5-1 and TRBJ2-1, is as follows: KAGVTQTPRYLIKTRGQQVTLSCSPISGHRSVSWYQQTPGQGLQFLFEYFSETQRNKGNFPGRFSGRQFSNSRSEMNVSTLELGDSALYLCASSLFPGVLNNEQFFGPGTRLTVL.

V and J are TRBV9 and TRBJ2-6; the match to TRBD1 covers 12 bases. V was clipped by 5 bases and J by 2 bases; unmatched bases: 2. The length of the CDR3 is 16 residues. Germline V gene sequence: CDR1 SGDLS, CDR2 YYNGEE. For the CDR3, the DNA is TGTGCCAGCAGAGGGACAGGGGGCGCTGGGGCCAACGTCCTGACTTTC. It specifies CASRGTGGAGANVLTF.

This clone appeared a few times. This chain links TRBV2 with TRBJ1-2; D gene unclear. Germline-derived CDR1 and CDR2 are SNHLY and FYNNEI. The CDR3 length is 13 residues. V was shortened by 0 bases and J by 4 bases, with 6 bases between the two germline ends. The DNA for the CDR3 is TGTGCCAGCAGTGAAGCGCCCAGCTATGGCTACACCTTC. Protein: CASSEAPSYGYTF.

This clone was counted at least ten times. The chain employs TRBV6-4 and TRBJ1-5; no clear D gene. This CDR3 region has 16 residues. Looked up from germline, CDR1 is MRHNA and CDR2 is SNTAGT. The V and J ends lost 5 bases and 6 bases respectively, with 20 bases between them. The CDR3 nucleotides read TGTGCCAGCAGTTTCCCCGAACATCCTTACAGTCAGCCCCAGCATTTT. Its protein is CASSFPEHPYSQPQHF.

There are many counts of this clone. This rearrangement joins TRBV20-1 to TRBJ1-2, with D perhaps TRBD1 (6 bases). Germline lookup yields CDR1 DFQATT and CDR2 SNEGSKA (reference sequence). CDR3 size: 14 residues. Deletions cut 6 bases from V and 8 bases from J, with 22 bases between. The CDR3 DNA reads as TGCAGTGCAGGGGGGACGCCATCGGTCTGGGGCTACACCTTC. Protein sequence: CSAGGTPSVWGYTF.

There are many counts of this clone. The V gene is TRBV19, the J gene TRBJ2-1; 7 bases line up with TRBD2. The ends lost 3 bases at V and 3 bases at J; junction bases unmatched: 5. This CDR3 contains 15 residues. Germline CDR1 is LNHDA and CDR2 is SQIVND (reference sequence). Written as DNA, the CDR3 is TGTGCCAGTAGTATTATGGGCGGGAGCTACAATGAGCAGTTCTTC. This sequence encodes CASSIMGGSYNEQFF.

This chain joins TRBV5-1 and TRBJ2-2; D gene uncertain. V was shortened by 0 bases and J by 3 bases, with 12 bases between the two germline ends. The germline gives CDR1 SGHRS, CDR2 YFSETQ. This CDR3 is built from 16 residues. The CDR3 DNA reads TGCGCCAGCAGCTTGGCATTCTACCCAGACACCGGGGAGCTGTTTTTT. It translates to CASSLAFYPDTGELFF.

This clone has a count of ten or more. This chain uses TRBV20-1 with TRBJ2-2; 10 positions match TRBD1. The length of the CDR3 is 14 residues. The trim removed 6 bases at V and 7 bases at J, leaving 8 bases unmatched. The germline V gene encodes CDR1 DFQATT and CDR2 SNEGSKA (reference sequence). CDR3 DNA sequence: TGCAGTGCCGACAGGGGGCGTGATGACGGGGAGCTGTTTTTT. Translated: CSADRGRDDGELFF.

This clone was detected a few times. V gene TRBV6-1 combines with J gene TRBJ2-1; a possible D gene is TRBD2 (5 bases). Trimming cost V 6 bases and J 8 bases, with 8 bases left between them. The CDR3 is made up of 11 amino acids. The germline V gene encodes CDR1 MNHNS and CDR2 SASEGT. The CDR3 nucleotides read TGTGCCAGCAGCCCCGGGGATGAGCAGTTCTTC. Translated, it gives CASSPGDEQFF.

This clone was observed many times. The chain couples TRBV6-1 to TRBJ2-3, with 7 bases identical to TRBD1. Germline V gene data show CDR1 as MNHNS and CDR2 as SASEGT. Germline trimming cut 1 base from V and 5 bases from J; bases unmatched to any gene: 6. The CDR3 has 15 amino acids. The CDR3 reads CASSEDRQGGDTQYF. The CDR3 DNA reads as TGTGCCAGCAGTGAAGATCGACAGGGCGGAGATACGCAGTATTTT.

The rearrangement uses TRBV30 and TRBJ1-2; the D gene is possibly TRBD1 (6 bases). The germline V and J ends were trimmed by 2 bases and 8 bases, with 12 bases remaining between them. The CDR3 contains 12 residues. CDR1 GTSNPN and CDR2 SVGIG come from the germline V gene (reference sequence). The CDR3 sequence is CAWSQTQGGYTF. Here the CDR3 DNA reads TGTGCCTGGAGTCAAACCCAGGGGGGCTACACCTTC.

This clone was seen at least ten times. V usage is TRBV6-1 and J usage is TRBJ2-7, with D uncertain. Germline lookup yields CDR1 MNHNS and CDR2 SASEGT. The CDR3 extends over 13 amino acids. V was cut by 6 bases and J by 3 bases, with 12 bases left in between. The CDR3 protein is CASRTERNYEQYF. CDR3 coding DNA: TGTGCCAGCAGGACCGAACGCAACTACGAGCAGTACTTC.

In its sample, this clone was seen many times. The rearrangement links TRBV19 to TRBJ2-1, with D unclear. Germline CDR1 reads LNHDA; CDR2 reads SQIVND (reference sequence). The CDR3 sequence is 11 residues long. Trimming removed 7 bases at V and 9 bases at J, with 10 bases between. The CDR3 sequence: CASTQGTEQFF. The CDR3 DNA follows: TGTGCCAGTACTCAAGGAACTGAGCAGTTCTTC. Looking up the rest from reference TRBV19 and TRBJ2-1 gives the full variable domain: DGGITQSPKYLFRKEGQNVTLSCEQNLNHDAMYWYRQDPGQGLRLIYYSQIVNDFQKGDIAEGYSVSREKKESFPLTVTSAQKNPTAFYLCASTQGTEQFFGPGTRLTVL.

The J gene is TRBJ1-1, the V gene TRBV4-2, with D possibly matching TRBD1 (6 bases). The CDR3 sequence is 19 residues long. Germline V CDR1 and CDR2: LGHNA, YNFKEQ. The V gene lost 2 bases and the J gene lost 2 bases, with 24 bases spanning the gap. The CDR3: CASSQNIITGRITNTEAFF. CDR3 in DNA: TGTGCCAGCAGCCAAAATATAATCACAGGGAGGATTACCAACACTGAAGCTTTCTTT.

The genes are TRBV6-6 and TRBJ1-6; D is perhaps TRBD1 (6 bases). The CDR3 loop spans 16 amino acids. Deletions cut 0 bases from V and 10 bases from J, with 16 bases between. Germline assignment: CDR1 MNHNY and CDR2 SVGAGI (reference sequence). The CDR3 region is CASSYSGGAGDSPLHF. The CDR3 DNA is TGTGCCAGCAGTTACTCGGGGGGGGCAGGGGACTCACCCCTCCACTTT.

This clone was found a few times. The chain employs TRBV28 and TRBJ2-7; possibly TRBD2 for D (6 bases). Germline V gene lookup returns CDR1 MDHEN and CDR2 SYDVKM. V lost 2 bases to trimming and J lost 3 bases, with 14 bases between them. This CDR3 comprises 15 residues. CDR3 nucleotide sequence: TGTGCCAGCAGTTTAGGCGGGGCCCTGCTCTACGAGCAGTACTTC. Translating gives CASSLGGALLYEQYF.

This clone has at least ten counts. This chain joins TRBV28 and TRBJ2-4, with 9 nucleotides matching TRBD1. The CDR3 spans 15 residues. Unmatched junction bases numbered 8, after V lost 7 bases and J lost 4 bases. Per germline, CDR1 MDHEN and CDR2 SYDVKM. The CDR3 DNA reads as TGTGCCAGCACTTGGACAGGGGATTTTAAAAACATTCAGTACTTC. The encoded protein is CASTWTGDFKNIQYF.

V is TRBV6-6 and J is TRBJ1-2; D is perhaps TRBD1 (5 bases). Trimming left V 0 bases short and J 3 bases short, with 11 bases between. From germline, CDR1 is MNHNY and CDR2 SVGAGI (reference sequence). This CDR3 has 15 amino acids. CDR3 in DNA: TGTGCCAGCAGTTACTCGACTCTAGGGGACTATGGCTACACCTTC. It yields the protein CASSYSTLGDYGYTF.

The rearrangement uses TRBV20-1 and TRBJ1-2, with 8 bases fitting TRBD1. The J segment lost 7 bases and the V segment lost 7 bases, leaving 8 bases of the junction unmatched. Germline CDR1 is DFQATT and CDR2 is SNEGSKA (reference sequence). The CDR3 has 12 amino acids. The CDR3 region is CSVRTGFGGYTF. Here the CDR3 DNA reads TGCAGTGTAAGGACAGGGTTCGGTGGCTACACCTTC.

This clone occurred a few times. The CDR3 here is CASRGSLGDNEQFF. For the CDR3, the DNA is TGTGCCAGCAGGGGATCCCTTGGCGACAATGAGCAGTTCTTC. This chain connects TRBV6-1 to TRBJ2-1; D is unresolved. Germline values: CDR1 MNHNS, CDR2 SASEGT. The CDR3 sequence is 14 residues long. Trimming cost V 6 bases and J 5 bases, with 14 bases left between them.

V is TRBV7-9 and J is TRBJ1-2, with D possibly matching TRBD1 (6 bases). The CDR3 length is 14 residues. Germline V CDR1 and CDR2: SEHNR, FQNEAQ (reference sequence). The ends were cut back, 5 bases at V and 5 bases at J, with 15 bases in the middle. The CDR3 DNA reads TGTGCCAGCAGCCCAACGGGGGGCAAGTATGGCTACACCTTC. Protein: CASSPTGGKYGYTF.